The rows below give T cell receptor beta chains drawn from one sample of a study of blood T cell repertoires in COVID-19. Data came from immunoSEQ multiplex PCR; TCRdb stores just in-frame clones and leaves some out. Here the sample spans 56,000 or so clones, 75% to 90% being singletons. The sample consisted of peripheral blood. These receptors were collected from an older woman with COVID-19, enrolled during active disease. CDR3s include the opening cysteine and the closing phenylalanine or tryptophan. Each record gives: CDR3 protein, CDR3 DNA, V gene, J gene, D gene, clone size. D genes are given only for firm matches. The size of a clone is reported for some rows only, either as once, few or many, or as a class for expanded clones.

CASSLELAGHEQFF	TGTGCCAGCAGCTTAGAGCTAGCGGGACATGAGCAGTTCTTC	TRBV7-8	TRBJ2-1	TRBD2	-
CASSESALGDRGLPPLHF	TGTGCCAGCAGTGAAAGTGCTTTAGGGGACAGGGGGCTTCCACCCCTCCACTTT	TRBV6-1	TRBJ1-6	TRBD1	-
CASSLRQRNTEAFF	TGTGCCAGCAGCTTAAGACAGCGGAACACTGAAGCTTTCTTT	TRBV7-2	TRBJ1-1	-	-
CAHSGQGSYEQYF	TGTGCCCATTCAGGACAGGGTTCCTACGAGCAGTACTTC	TRBV30	TRBJ2-7	TRBD1	-
CASSASGGLIQETQYF	TGTGCCAGCAGCGCCAGCGGGGGCCTAATCCAAGAGACCCAGTACTTC	TRBV9	TRBJ2-5	TRBD2	-
CASSPGGQTNEKLFF	TGTGCCAGCAGCCCAGGAGGACAGACTAATGAAAAACTGTTTTTT	TRBV7-8	TRBJ1-4	-	once
CASTPGTGGYTEAFF	TGTGCCAGTACCCCCGGGACAGGGGGCTACACTGAAGCTTTCTTT	TRBV19	TRBJ1-1	TRBD1	-
CASSHGFPDRFYGYTF	TGCGCCAGCAGTCATGGTTTCCCGGACAGGTTCTATGGCTACACCTTC	TRBV5-1	TRBJ1-2	TRBD1	once
CASSQGQGAGNEQFF	TGCGCCAGCAGCCAGGGACAGGGGGCTGGCAATGAGCAGTTCTTC	TRBV4-3	TRBJ2-1	TRBD1	-
CASSRQLYNEQFF	TGTGCCAGTTCTAGGCAGCTCTACAATGAGCAGTTCTTC	TRBV28	TRBJ2-1	-	-
CASSQGEGTNEKLFF	TGTGCCAGCAGCCAAGGGGAGGGCACTAATGAAAAACTGTTTTTT	TRBV4-2	TRBJ1-4	-	-
CASRPTGQGLGGYTF	TGTGCCAGCAGACCTACGGGACAGGGTCTTGGGGGCTACACCTTC	TRBV6-2/TRBV6-3	TRBJ1-2	TRBD1	-
CASSQATGRGPRNTIYF	TGTGCCAGCAGTCAGGCGACAGGGCGCGGGCCCAGAAACACCATATATTTT	TRBV3-1/TRBV3-2	TRBJ1-3	TRBD1	-
CASSLRPGGRRGVTDTQYF	TGTGCCAGTAGTCTTCGCCCGGGAGGGCGGAGGGGGGTCACAGATACGCAGTATTTT	TRBV19	TRBJ2-3	TRBD2	-
CASSLGGGNQPQHF	TGTGCCAGCAGCTTAGGGGGGGGCAATCAGCCCCAGCATTTT	TRBV7-9	TRBJ1-5	-	-
CASSRALRTEAFF	TGTGCCAGTAGTAGGGCCCTCCGGACTGAAGCTTTCTTT	TRBV19	TRBJ1-1	-	-
CASSRQGSYGYTF	TGTGCCAGCAGTAGACAGGGGTCCTATGGCTACACCTTC	TRBV6-5	TRBJ1-2	TRBD1	-
CASSYPDSKGKETQYF	TGTGCCAGCAGTTACCCGGACAGTAAGGGTAAAGAGACCCAGTACTTC	TRBV6-2/TRBV6-3	TRBJ2-5	-	-
CASSEAWQSGANVLTF	TGTGCCAGCAGTGAAGCTTGGCAATCTGGGGCCAACGTCCTGACTTTC	TRBV2	TRBJ2-6	-	few
CASSPTSGVQDTQYF	TGCGCCAGCAGCCCGACTAGCGGGGTGCAGGATACGCAGTATTTT	TRBV4-1	TRBJ2-3	TRBD2	once
CASSLDGQGYGELFF	TGTGCCAGCAGCTTAGACGGGCAGGGGTACGGGGAGCTGTTTTTT	TRBV7-2	TRBJ2-2	-	-
CASSGGNYGYTF	TGTGCCAGCAGCGGGGGAAACTATGGCTACACCTTC	TRBV12-3/TRBV12-4	TRBJ1-2	-	-
CASSEADWGYGYTF	TGTGCCAGCAGTGAAGCGGACTGGGGCTATGGCTACACCTTC	TRBV2	TRBJ1-2	-	-
CASSAAGTGLRGANVLTF	TGTGCCAGCAGCGCCGCCGGGACAGGGCTAAGAGGGGCCAACGTCCTGACTTTC	TRBV9	TRBJ2-6	TRBD1	once
CASRQGFTGELFF	TGCGCCAGCAGACAGGGATTCACCGGGGAGCTGTTTTTT	TRBV5-1	TRBJ2-2	-	once
CSALASGNTGELFF	TGCAGCGCGTTGGCCAGCGGGAACACCGGGGAGCTGTTTTTT	TRBV29-1	TRBJ2-2	-	-
CASSEVLGTGDF	TGTGCCAGCAGTGAAGTTTTGGGCACAGGGGACTTC	TRBV6-1	TRBJ2-7	TRBD1	-
CASSATPLAGGYNEQFF	TGTGCCAGCAGCGCCACTCCCCTAGCGGGGGGGTACAATGAGCAGTTCTTC	TRBV9	TRBJ2-1	TRBD2	-
CSVESGTSGVHEQYF	TGCAGCGTTGAGTCCGGGACTAGCGGGGTCCACGAGCAGTACTTC	TRBV29-1	TRBJ2-7	TRBD2	-
CASSFAGGNTIYF	TGTGCCAGCAGTTTTGCAGGGGGAAACACCATATATTTT	TRBV27	TRBJ1-3	-	-
CASSVAGGSSEGYTF	TGTGCCAGCAGCGTCGCAGGGGGCTCTTCGGAGGGCTACACCTTC	TRBV9	TRBJ1-2	TRBD1	-
CASSLDEGRERYF	TGTGCCAGCAGCTTAGATGAGGGGCGGGAGAGATATTTT	TRBV11-2	TRBJ2-3	TRBD2	-
CASSAGLVAAGELFF	TGTGCCAGCAGCGCGGGACTAGTGGCCGCCGGGGAGCTGTTTTTT	TRBV6-2/TRBV6-3	TRBJ2-2	TRBD2	-
CASSKAGVVLFYNEQFF	TGTGCCAGTAGCAAGGCGGGGGTTGTGCTATTTTACAATGAGCAGTTCTTC	TRBV19	TRBJ2-1	TRBD2	-
CASRSGGAFSRSYNEQFF	TGTGCCAGTAGGAGCGGGGGGGCCTTTAGCCGCTCCTACAATGAGCAGTTCTTC	TRBV19	TRBJ2-1	TRBD2	-
CASTPTPRRGQFF	TGTGCCAGCACCCCCACTCCCCGTCGGGGGCAGTTCTTC	TRBV11-2	TRBJ2-1	-	-
CASSTGTVSSGNTIYF	TGTGCCAGCAGCACGGGGACAGTCTCCTCTGGAAACACCATATATTTT	TRBV9	TRBJ1-3	TRBD1	-
CASSLAGGGVSNQPQHF	TGTGCCAGCAGCCTCGCCGGCGGGGGCGTTAGCAATCAGCCCCAGCATTTT	TRBV7-2	TRBJ1-5	-	-
CASSLSLAGHNEQFF	TGCGCCAGCAGCTTGTCCCTAGCGGGGCACAATGAGCAGTTCTTC	TRBV5-1	TRBJ2-1	TRBD2	-
CASSYSTGGLNYGYTF	TGTGCCAGCAGTTACTCGACGGGGGGCCTTAACTATGGCTACACCTTC	TRBV6-5	TRBJ1-2	-	-
CASSPTGQGNQPQHF	TGTGCCAGCAGCCCAACAGGGCAGGGGAATCAGCCCCAGCATTTT	TRBV7-9	TRBJ1-5	-	-
CASSPPPGLAGRTDTQYF	TGCGCCAGCAGCCCCCCCCCGGGACTAGCGGGACGCACAGATACGCAGTATTTT	TRBV4-1	TRBJ2-3	TRBD2	once